This TCR beta chain came from a study of blood T cell repertoires in COVID-19. Whole-study context: Some COVID-19 samples were acute and others convalescent; all came from the United States, Italy and Spain. The cDNA or gDNA used as material had been derived from T cells, B-cell-depleted T cells, or PBMCs.

This clone has a handful of counts. Original data processing: Amplification from reference gene primers served as the basis for estimated nucleated cell counts. Here immunoSEQ multiplex PCR was the method, and the copy in TCRdb shows in-frame clones only, minus some. That table supplies the V and J calls and clone size; D and trimming were determined from the DNA. The sample holds 140,000 to 150,000 clones, roughly 87% seen once. The V gene's germline CDR1 is MNHNS and CDR2 SASEGT. The CDR3 is 15 amino acids. The V and J ends lost 3 bases and 2 bases respectively, with 13 bases between them. The sequenced material came from peripheral blood. The chain joins TRBV6-1 to TRBJ1-2, with D maybe TRBD1 (6 bases). This receptor was identified in a man between 65 and 85 years old with acute or convalescent COVID-19. DNA of the CDR3: TGTGCCAGCAGTGAGCGGGGGGGCATCAACTATGGCTACACCTTC. It specifies CASSERGGINYGYTF.